Listed here are 26 T cell receptor beta chains from one sample, sequenced in a study of T cells after yellow fever vaccination. TCRdb reprocessed the 5' RACE reads with MiXCR, giving one entry per CDR3 protein. The table includes approximately 350,000 distinct CDR3 sequences, roughly 10% detected once. The sample here was PBMCs, taken on the day of the first yellow fever vaccination. The receptors were gathered from a man younger than 35 who received the YFV17D yellow fever vaccine.

In this sample, this clonotype turned up a few times. V and J are TRBV12-3 or TRBV12-4 and TRBJ2-2; maybe TRBD1 (5 bases). The V end lost 8 bases, the J end lost 8 bases, and 9 bases lay between the germline ends. The CDR3 consists of 11 residues. The DNA for the CDR3 is TGTGCCAGCGGGGCTGGGGGGGAGCTGTTTTTT. Protein product: CASGAGGELFF.

This clonotype was recorded many times. The chain couples TRBV18 to TRBJ2-1; D remains ambiguous. There are 15 residues in the CDR3. Trimming left V 0 bases short and J 3 bases short, with 9 bases between. Germline V gives CDR1 KGHSH, CDR2 LQKENI. The CDR3 spells CASSPPDKDYNEQFF. DNA for the CDR3: TGTGCCAGCTCACCACCAGACAAGGACTACAATGAGCAGTTCTTC.

Comments on this clonotype: One base away lies a much larger clone, so this may be a sequencing read error. The chain uses TRBV20-1 and TRBJ2-3; D possibly corresponds to TRBD2 (5 bases). This CDR3 is built from 15 residues. Germline-derived CDR1 and CDR2 are DFQATT and SNEGSKA (reference sequence). Trimming took off 5 bases at V and 0 bases at J, with 15 bases between the two ends. The CDR3 DNA reads TGCAGTGCTTGGACTGGCGGGCTTAGCACAGATACGCAGTATTTT. This gives the protein CSAWTGGLSTDTQYF.

This clonotype was seen more than once but under ten times. The CDR3 sequence: CSASPGQSDNSPLHF. For the CDR3, the DNA is TGCAGTGCTAGCCCGGGACAGAGTGATAATTCACCCCTCCACTTT. V is TRBV20-1 and J is TRBJ1-6, with TRBD1 matching 7 bases. The CDR3 totals 15 residues. After removal of 3 bases from V and 5 bases from J, the junction contained 7 bases not matched to a gene. Germline CDR1 and CDR2: DFQATT and SNEGSKA (reference sequence).

This clonotype was detected only a few times. The gene calls are TRBV5-6 and TRBJ2-7; TRBD2 aligns across 8 bases. Germline V CDR1 and CDR2: SGHDT, YYEEEE. V trimming: 6 bases; J trimming: 6 bases; junction bases outside the gene matches: 11. The CDR3 totals 14 residues. CDR3 sequence reads: CASTTAGAPFEQYV. The CDR3, as DNA: TGTGCCAGCACTACAGCGGGGGCTCCGTTCGAGCAGTACGTC.

V gene TRBV7-9 combines with J gene TRBJ1-6, with 8 nucleotides matching TRBD1. The CDR3 loop spans 14 amino acids. CDR1 is SEHNR and CDR2 is FQNEAQ in the germline V gene (reference sequence). V was pared by 5 bases and J by 10 bases, with 7 bases of the junction left unmatched. CDR3 nucleotides: TGTGCCAGCAGCGGTTGGACAGGGCTCTCACCCCTCCACTTT. This encodes CASSGWTGLSPLHF.

This clonotype was counted between two and nine times. The chain has TRBV6-2 or TRBV6-3 and TRBJ2-3, with D unresolved. Per germline, CDR1 MNHEY and CDR2 SVGEGT. V lost 10 bases, J lost 1 base, and 9 bases lay in between. The CDR3 length is 12 residues. The CDR3 bases are TGTGCCATTCGGAGCGGCACAGATACGCAGTATTTT. The encoded protein is CAIRSGTDTQYF.

This clonotype was detected a few times. The chain employs TRBV2 and TRBJ1-5, with D tentatively TRBD1 (5 bases). The V end was cut by 7 bases, the J end by 2 bases, with 15 bases between. Germline lookup yields CDR1 SNHLY and CDR2 FYNNEI. The CDR3 totals 15 residues. DNA for the CDR3: TGTGCCAGCATCCGACCGGGGCACGGCAATCAGCCCCAGCATTTT. Protein sequence: CASIRPGHGNQPQHF.

The table lists this clonotype with a few counts. The chain is built from TRBV7-9 and TRBJ2-3; D remains unclear. Trimming shortened V by 4 bases and J by 3 bases, and 11 bases separated the two germline ends. CDR1 and CDR2 from the germline V gene are SEHNR and FQNEAQ (reference sequence). CDR3 length equals 14 residues. CDR3 sequence (DNA): TGTGCCAGCAGCTCTACTATGGGTACAGATACGCAGTATTTT. This codes for CASSSTMGTDTQYF.

This clonotype was counted at least ten times. The genes are TRBV10-2 and TRBJ2-7; D is unresolved. The CDR3 sequence is 12 residues long. CDR1 is WSHSY and CDR2 is SAAADI in the germline V gene. With 10 bases removed from V and 6 bases from J, the gap between germline ends came to 16 bases. The CDR3 DNA follows: TGCGCCATCCTCAAGGAGAACGGCGAGCAGTACTTC. Its translation is CAILKENGEQYF.

This clonotype was recorded many times. The V and J genes are TRBV7-3 and TRBJ2-1; perhaps TRBD1 as D (6 bases). Trimming cost V 5 bases and J 7 bases, with 12 bases left between them. CDR3 length equals 13 residues. Germline-derived CDR1 and CDR2 are SGHTA and FQGTGA. The CDR3 sequence: CASSTYRANEQFF. The CDR3 bases are TGTGCCAGCAGCACATACAGGGCGAATGAGCAGTTCTTC.

V is TRBV4-2 and J is TRBJ2-1; 10 bases match TRBD1. This CDR3 spans 16 amino acids. Germline CDR1 LGHNA, CDR2 YNFKEQ. J gave up 11 bases and V 0 bases, and 10 bases lay outside the gene matches. The CDR3 region has the DNA TGTGCCAGCAGCCAAGATTTGGGACAGGGGCTTACGCAGCAGTTCTTC. It yields the protein CASSQDLGQGLTQQFF.

This clonotype was found a few times. The V and J genes are TRBV6-2 or TRBV6-3 and TRBJ2-3; D gene uncertain. V lost 7 bases, J lost 1 base, and 9 bases lay in between. The CDR3 covers 13 residues. CDR1 and CDR2 (germline): MNHEY, SVGEGT. In DNA, the CDR3 is TGTGCCAGCACCTACTGGGGCACAGATACGCAGTATTTT. Its translation: CASTYWGTDTQYF.

This clonotype was picked up many times. The chain links TRBV7-2 to TRBJ1-4; no firm D call. Per the germline V gene, CDR1 is SGHTA and CDR2 is FQGNSA. V was pared by 6 bases and J by 4 bases, with 3 bases between. The CDR3 is made up of 11 amino acids. CDR3 residues: CASRLNEKLFF. The CDR3, as DNA: TGTGCCAGCAGACTTAATGAAAAACTGTTTTTT.

The genes are TRBV10-3 and TRBJ1-5; weak D call: TRBD1 (6 bases). Germline assignment: CDR1 ENHRY and CDR2 SYGVKD. The length of the CDR3 is 15 residues. Trimming stripped 8 bases from V and 6 bases from J, with 20 bases between. Here the CDR3 reads CAIGRRGIGGQPQHF. The CDR3 DNA reads as TGTGCCATCGGAAGACGGGGGATAGGGGGTCAGCCCCAGCATTTT.

This clonotype was detected only a few times. This chain uses TRBV9 with TRBJ2-3; the match to TRBD1 covers 7 bases. Looked up from germline, CDR1 is SGDLS and CDR2 is YYNGEE. The CDR3 has 15 residues. Germline trimming cut 3 bases from V and 4 bases from J; bases unmatched to any gene: 8. The CDR3 DNA follows: TGTGCCAGCAGCGCCTCAGGGGGTATGGCAGATACGCAGTATTTT. This codes for CASSASGGMADTQYF. Based on the CDR3 plus reference TRBV9 and TRBJ2-3, the full variable domain is DSGVTQTPKHLITATGQRVTLRCSPRSGDLSVYWYQQSLDQGLQFLIQYYNGEERAKGNILERFSAQQFPDLHSELNLSSLELGDSALYFCASSASGGMADTQYFGPGTRLTVL.

There are many counts of this clonotype. This chain uses TRBV6-1 with TRBJ1-5; TRBD1 is a possible D gene (5 bases). The CDR3 runs to 14 residues. Deletions cut 4 bases from V and 4 bases from J, with 11 bases between. Per the germline V gene, CDR1 is MNHNS and CDR2 is SASEGT. The CDR3 sequence: CASSGGFSNQPQHF. DNA of the CDR3: TGTGCCAGCAGTGGGGGGTTCTCTAATCAGCCCCAGCATTTT.

This clonotype was picked up a small number of times. The chain uses TRBV12-3 or TRBV12-4 and TRBJ2-7; D is tentatively TRBD1 or TRBD2 (6 bases each). Trimming left V 1 base short and J 3 bases short, with 13 bases between. CDR3 length: 15 amino acids. Here the CDR3 reads CASSLVSQGLYEQYF. The CDR3 region has the DNA TGTGCCAGCAGTTTAGTTTCACAGGGACTCTACGAGCAGTACTTC.

The CDR3 here is CASSYTPPSGCYEQYV. CDR3 in DNA: TGTGCCAGCAGTTACACCCCCCCCTCTGGGTGCTACGAGCAGTACGTC. This chain uses TRBV6-5 with TRBJ2-7; D gene uncertain. Germline V CDR1 and CDR2: MNHEY, SVGAGI. Trimming removed 2 bases at V and 3 bases at J, with 17 bases between. This CDR3 comprises 16 residues.

This clonotype has a handful of counts. CDR3 nucleotide sequence: TGTGCCACCAGTGATTTACAGGGCAATGAGCAGTTCTTC. Translated, it gives CATSDLQGNEQFF. The chain recombines TRBV24-1 with TRBJ2-1; possibly TRBD1 for D (6 bases). The CDR3 contains 13 residues. The V end lost 1 base, the J end lost 6 bases, and 6 bases lay between the germline ends. The V gene's germline CDR1 is KGHDR and CDR2 SFDVKD.

The table lists this clonotype with a few counts. At one end the junction does not follow the germline gene, possibly because of a read error. The chain recombines TRBV6-2 or TRBV6-3 with TRBJ1-1, with a weak D call TRBD1 (5 bases). The germline gives CDR1 MNHEY, CDR2 SVGEGT. The CDR3 contains 15 residues. In DNA, the CDR3 is TGTGCCACCAGTCCGGGAGACAGAGCGGACACTGAAGCTTTCTTT. This gives the protein CATSPGDRADTEAFF.

Turning to this clonotype: Germline is not matched at one junction end, which may reflect a read error. Written as DNA, the CDR3 is TGTGCCAGCAGTTACTCGAAGGGACTACCCACATATACGCAGTATTTT. Translation gives CASSYSKGLPTYTQYF. The J gene is TRBJ2-3, the V gene TRBV6-5, with TRBD2 matching over 7 bases. This CDR3 has 16 residues. Per the germline V gene, CDR1 is MNHEY and CDR2 is SVGAGI.

The genes are TRBV3-1 and TRBJ2-3; D gene unclear. The CDR3 spans 15 residues. With 5 bases removed from V and 0 bases from J, the gap between germline ends came to 12 bases. Per the germline V gene, CDR1 is LGHDT and CDR2 is YNNKEL (reference sequence). CDR3 loop: CASSTDGTSTDTQYF. The CDR3 nucleotides read TGTGCCAGCAGCACCGACGGAACTAGCACAGATACGCAGTATTTT.

This clonotype has only a few counts. This sequence joins TRBV3-1 and TRBJ1-3; tentative D call: TRBD1 (5 bases). V lost 4 bases, J lost 8 bases, and 9 bases lay in between. The germline CDR1 and CDR2 sequences are LGHDT and YNNKEL (reference sequence). The CDR3 has 12 residues. CDR3 protein: CASSLMGDTIYF. The CDR3 DNA reads TGTGCCAGCAGCCTGATGGGGGACACCATATATTTT.

In this sample, this clonotype turned up a few times. The chain is built from TRBV19 and TRBJ2-7; D not resolved. Germline V gene data show CDR1 as LNHDA and CDR2 as SQIVND (reference sequence). V lost 7 bases and J 0 bases, leaving 19 bases between the germline ends. The length of the CDR3 is 16 residues. Here the CDR3 reads CASIATAGKSSYEQYV. The CDR3 DNA follows: TGTGCCAGTATAGCCACGGCAGGCAAGTCCTCCTACGAGCAGTACGTC.

The chain is built from TRBV18 and TRBJ2-1, with 10 bases fitting TRBD2. V shed 3 bases and J 4 bases; nucleotides not matched to a gene: 6. The germline V gene has CDR1 KGHSH and CDR2 LQKENI. The CDR3 loop spans 16 amino acids. CDR3 loop: CASSPSLAGNYNEQFF. DNA of the CDR3: TGTGCCAGCTCACCTTCACTAGCGGGGAATTACAATGAGCAGTTCTTC.